The 10 T cell receptor beta chains below come from one sample, sequenced in a study of CD8+CD57+ T cells in acquired aplastic anemia. Genomic DNA was employed as the template in profiling TCR beta VDJ and CDR3. Each CDR3 protein gets one entry after TCRdb re-called the reads with MiXCR. The table shows just over 450,000 distinct CDR3 sequences, with 25% to 40% occurring only once. The patients chosen for sequencing had shown expansion of CD8+CD57+ cells (detected by flow cytometry). The sequencing input was sorted CD4+, CD8+, or CD8+CD57+ T cells (not recorded which) from PBMCs. These receptors were taken from a human donor with aplastic anemia.

This chain connects TRBV5-5 to TRBJ2-7; 12 bases agree with TRBD2. This CDR3 region has 15 residues. Unmatched junction bases numbered 2, after V lost 1 base and J lost 3 bases. Germline assignment: CDR1 SGHKS and CDR2 YYEKEE (reference sequence). CDR3 sequence (DNA): TGTGCCAGCAGCTTGCTGACTAGCGGGAGCTACGAGCAGTACTTC. It encodes CASSLLTSGSYEQYF.

This clonotype was counted at least ten times. This chain uses TRBV7-2 with TRBJ2-7; no firm D call. The CDR3 length is 15 residues. V gave up 1 base and J gave up 2 bases, with 12 bases separating them. The germline V gene has CDR1 SGHTA and CDR2 FQGNSA. The CDR3 region is CASSLGPANPYEQYF. DNA of the CDR3: TGTGCCAGCAGCTTAGGTCCAGCGAACCCCTACGAGCAGTACTTC.

A word on this clonotype: The junction and the germline gene differ at one end; a read error may be behind it. This chain connects TRBV10-3 to TRBJ1-5, with TRBD1 as a possible D gene (6 bases). Per the germline V gene, CDR1 is ENHRY and CDR2 is SYGVKD. This CDR3 has 15 residues. The CDR3, as DNA: TGTGCCAGCAGTTTACCGACAGGTAGCAATCAGCCCCAGCATTTT. Translating it yields CASSLPTGSNQPQHF.

This clonotype was seen at least ten times. The gene calls are TRBV2 and TRBJ1-4, with D possibly TRBD1 on 6 matching bases. The V gene's germline CDR1 is SNHLY and CDR2 FYNNEI. V was pared by 7 bases and J by 8 bases, with 17 bases between. The CDR3 spans 14 residues. The CDR3 is CASTTYRDGEKLFF. In DNA form, the CDR3 reads TGTGCCAGCACCACGTACAGGGACGGGGAAAAACTGTTTTTT.

This clonotype was detected once. The rearrangement joins TRBV10-2 to TRBJ2-5, with a tentative D call TRBD1 (6 bases). Trimming cost V 7 bases and J 1 base, with 10 bases left between them. Looked up from germline, CDR1 is WSHSY and CDR2 is SAAADI. This CDR3 is built from 13 residues. The CDR3 sequence: CASNGQPQETQYF. As DNA, the CDR3 is TGCGCCAGCAACGGACAGCCCCAAGAGACCCAGTACTTC.

This clonotype was counted ten times or more. This chain uses TRBV9 with TRBJ1-5; 11 bases agree with TRBD1. The CDR3 totals 15 residues. V lost 5 bases and J lost 9; bases outside the gene matches: 10. The germline V gene has CDR1 SGDLS and CDR2 YYNGEE. The CDR3 is CASRGGQGDERPQHF. Here the CDR3 DNA reads TGTGCCAGCAGAGGGGGACAGGGGGACGAACGGCCCCAGCATTTT.

This chain joins TRBV5-6 and TRBJ2-3; D not resolved. The CDR3 totals 17 residues. Germline V gives CDR1 SGHDT, CDR2 YYEEEE. V dropped 4 bases and J dropped 0 bases, with 18 bases sitting between them. CDR3 loop: CASSPVSGSFSTDTQYF. CDR3 DNA: TGTGCCAGCAGCCCCGTGAGTGGCAGCTTTAGCACAGATACGCAGTATTTT.

This clonotype was found many times. This sequence joins TRBV19 and TRBJ2-2, with D maybe TRBD1 (5 bases). Trimming stripped 3 bases from V and 1 base from J, with 9 bases between. From germline, CDR1 is LNHDA and CDR2 SQIVND (reference sequence). CDR3 length: 15 residues. The DNA of the CDR3 is TGTGCCAGTAGTATGGCAGGGAAGAACACCGGGGAGCTGTTTTTT. Translating gives CASSMAGKNTGELFF.

This clonotype was seen ten or more times. The rearrangement uses TRBV10-3 and TRBJ2-5; the match to TRBD1 covers 7 bases. V gave up 6 bases and J gave up 0 bases; unmatched junction bases: 1. This CDR3 is 13 amino acids long. Germline CDR1 and CDR2: ENHRY and SYGVKD. The CDR3 region has the DNA TGTGCCATCAGAGGGACAGACCAAGAGACCCAGTACTTC. Translation: CAIRGTDQETQYF.

A word on this clonotype: Possible read error: a much larger clone is one base away. V gene TRBV20-1 combines with J gene TRBJ1-6, with D possibly TRBD1 on 6 matching bases. Germline CDR1 DFQATT, CDR2 SNEGSKA (reference sequence). CDR3 length: 17 residues. The CDR3 loop reads CSARGGRAVLNNSPLRF. CDR3 bases: TGCAGTGCTAGAGGGGGGCGCGCGGTTCTTAATAATTCACCCCTCCGCTTT.